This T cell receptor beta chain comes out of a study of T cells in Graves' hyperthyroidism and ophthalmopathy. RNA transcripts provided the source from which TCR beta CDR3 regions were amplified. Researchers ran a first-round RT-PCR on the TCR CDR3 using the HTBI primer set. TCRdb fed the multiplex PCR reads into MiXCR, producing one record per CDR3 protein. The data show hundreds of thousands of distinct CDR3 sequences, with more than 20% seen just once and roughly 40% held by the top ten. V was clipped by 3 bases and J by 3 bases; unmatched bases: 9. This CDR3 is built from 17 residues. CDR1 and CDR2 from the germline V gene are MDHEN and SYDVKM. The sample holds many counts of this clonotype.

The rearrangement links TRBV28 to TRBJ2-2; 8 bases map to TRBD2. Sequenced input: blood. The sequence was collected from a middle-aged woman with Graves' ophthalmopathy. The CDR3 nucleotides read TGTGCCAGCAGTTTGGAGCTTCTAGCGGGTTACACCGGGGAGCTGTTTTTT. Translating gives CASSLELLAGYTGELFF.